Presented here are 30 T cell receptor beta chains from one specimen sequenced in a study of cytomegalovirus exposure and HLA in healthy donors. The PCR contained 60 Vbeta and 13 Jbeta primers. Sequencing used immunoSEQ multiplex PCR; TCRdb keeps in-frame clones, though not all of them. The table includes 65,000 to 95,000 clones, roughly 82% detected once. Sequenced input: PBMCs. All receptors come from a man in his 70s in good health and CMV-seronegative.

The CDR3 sequence: CASCTGTGFENTF. CDR3 in DNA: TGTGCCAGCTGTACGGGGACAGGGTTCGAGAACACCTTC. The rearrangement uses TRBV2 and TRBJ1-2, with 9 positions matching TRBD1. CDR3 length equals 13 residues. Trimming took 8 bases from V and 12 from J; bases not matched to a gene: 13. Per the germline V gene, CDR1 is SNHLY and CDR2 is FYNNEI.

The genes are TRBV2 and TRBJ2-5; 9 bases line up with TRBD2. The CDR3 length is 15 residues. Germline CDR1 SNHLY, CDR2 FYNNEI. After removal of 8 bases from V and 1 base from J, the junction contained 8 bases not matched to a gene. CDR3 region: CASRVERGAQETQYF. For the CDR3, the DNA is TGTGCCAGCCGAGTTGAGCGGGGGGCCCAAGAGACCCAGTACTTC.

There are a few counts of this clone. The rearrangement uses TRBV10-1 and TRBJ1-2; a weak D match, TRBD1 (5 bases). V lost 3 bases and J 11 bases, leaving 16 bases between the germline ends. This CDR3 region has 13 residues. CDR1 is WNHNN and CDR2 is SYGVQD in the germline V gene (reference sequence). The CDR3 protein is CASSDSPFQGYTF. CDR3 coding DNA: TGCGCCAGCAGTGATAGCCCTTTCCAGGGTTACACCTTC.

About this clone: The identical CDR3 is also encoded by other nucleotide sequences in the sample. The CDR3 is CASSLGSGGTDNEQFF. CDR3 bases: TGTGCCAGCAGCTTAGGATCGGGAGGGACTGATAATGAGCAGTTCTTC. The chain recombines TRBV7-6 with TRBJ2-1; 8 positions match TRBD2. Losses at the gene ends were 1 base for V and 7 bases for J; bases not matched to a gene: 9. CDR1 SGHVS and CDR2 FNYEAQ come from the germline V gene. This CDR3 has 16 amino acids.

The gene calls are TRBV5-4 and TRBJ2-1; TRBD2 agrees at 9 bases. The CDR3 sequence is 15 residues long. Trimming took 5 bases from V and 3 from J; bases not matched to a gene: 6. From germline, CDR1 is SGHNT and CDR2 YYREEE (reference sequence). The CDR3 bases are TGTGCCAGCAGTTTAGCGGGAGCGGGCTACAATGAGCAGTTCTTC. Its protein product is CASSLAGAGYNEQFF.

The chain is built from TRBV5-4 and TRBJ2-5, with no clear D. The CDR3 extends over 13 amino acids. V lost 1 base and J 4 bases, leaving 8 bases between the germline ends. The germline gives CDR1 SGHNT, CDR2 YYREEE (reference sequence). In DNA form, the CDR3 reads TGTGCCAGCAGCTTGTTGGCGGTAGAGACCCAGTACTTC. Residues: CASSLLAVETQYF.

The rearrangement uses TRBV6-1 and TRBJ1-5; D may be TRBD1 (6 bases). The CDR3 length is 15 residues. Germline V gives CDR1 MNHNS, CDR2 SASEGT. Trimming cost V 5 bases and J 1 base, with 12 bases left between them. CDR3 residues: CASSSDRPSNQPQHF. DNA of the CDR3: TGTGCCAGCAGTTCTGACAGGCCCAGCAATCAGCCCCAGCATTTT.

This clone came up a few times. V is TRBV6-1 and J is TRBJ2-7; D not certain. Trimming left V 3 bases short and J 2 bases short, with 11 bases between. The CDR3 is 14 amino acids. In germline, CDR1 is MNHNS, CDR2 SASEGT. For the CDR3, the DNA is TGTGCCAGCAGTGACCCTCGGCGGACCTACGAGCAGTACTTC. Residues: CASSDPRRTYEQYF.

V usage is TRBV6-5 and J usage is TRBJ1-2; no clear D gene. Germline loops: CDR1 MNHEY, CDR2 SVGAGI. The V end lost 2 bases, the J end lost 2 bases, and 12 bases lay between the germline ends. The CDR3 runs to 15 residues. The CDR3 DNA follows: TGTGCCAGCAGTTACACTTCAAGCGGCAACTATGGCTACACCTTC. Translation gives CASSYTSSGNYGYTF.

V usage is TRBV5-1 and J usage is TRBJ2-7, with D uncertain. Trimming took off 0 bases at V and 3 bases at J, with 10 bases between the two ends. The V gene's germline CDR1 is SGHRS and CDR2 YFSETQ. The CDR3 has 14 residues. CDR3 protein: CASSLEIPFYEQYF. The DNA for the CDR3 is TGCGCCAGCAGCTTGGAAATCCCTTTCTACGAGCAGTACTTC. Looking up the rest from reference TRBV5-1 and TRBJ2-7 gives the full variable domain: KAGVTQTPRYLIKTRGQQVTLSCSPISGHRSVSWYQQTPGQGLQFLFEYFSETQRNKGNFPGRFSGRQFSNSRSEMNVSTLELGDSALYLCASSLEIPFYEQYFGPGTRLTVT.

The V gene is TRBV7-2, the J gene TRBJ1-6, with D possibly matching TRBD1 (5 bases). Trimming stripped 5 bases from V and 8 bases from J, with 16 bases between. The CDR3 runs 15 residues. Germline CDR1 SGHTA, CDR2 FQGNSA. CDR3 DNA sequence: TGTGCCAGCAGCGAGCAGGGCAGGTGGGATTCACCCCTCCACTTT. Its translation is CASSEQGRWDSPLHF.

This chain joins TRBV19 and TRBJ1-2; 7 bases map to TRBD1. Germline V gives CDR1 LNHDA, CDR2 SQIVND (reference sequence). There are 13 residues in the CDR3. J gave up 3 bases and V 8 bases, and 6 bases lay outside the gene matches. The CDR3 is CASHHGTDYGYTF. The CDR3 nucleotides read TGTGCCAGTCATCACGGGACAGACTATGGCTACACCTTC. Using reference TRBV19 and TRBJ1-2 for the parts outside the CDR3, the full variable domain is DGGITQSPKYLFRKEGQNVTLSCEQNLNHDAMYWYRQDPGQGLRLIYYSQIVNDFQKGDIAEGYSVSREKKESFPLTVTSAQKNPTAFYLCASHHGTDYGYTFGSGTRLTVV.

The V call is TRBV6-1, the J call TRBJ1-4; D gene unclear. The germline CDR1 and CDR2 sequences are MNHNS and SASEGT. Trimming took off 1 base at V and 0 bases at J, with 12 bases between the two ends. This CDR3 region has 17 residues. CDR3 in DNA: TGTGCCAGCAGTGAAGACGCCATACTCACAACTAATGAAAAACTGTTTTTT. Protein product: CASSEDAILTTNEKLFF.

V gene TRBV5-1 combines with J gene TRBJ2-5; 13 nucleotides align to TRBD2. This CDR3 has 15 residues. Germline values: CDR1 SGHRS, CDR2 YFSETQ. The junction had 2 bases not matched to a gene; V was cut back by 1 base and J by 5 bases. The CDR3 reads CASSLTSGGAETQYF. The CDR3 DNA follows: TGCGCCAGCAGCTTGACTAGCGGGGGGGCGGAGACCCAGTACTTC.

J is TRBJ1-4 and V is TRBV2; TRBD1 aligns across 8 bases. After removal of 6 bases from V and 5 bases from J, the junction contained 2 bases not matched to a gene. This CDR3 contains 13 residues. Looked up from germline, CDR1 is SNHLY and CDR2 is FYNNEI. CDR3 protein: CASSRDRNEKLFF. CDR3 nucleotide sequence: TGTGCCAGCAGCCGGGACAGGAATGAAAAACTGTTTTTT.

CDR3 region: CASSRGQGHYEQYF. CDR3 nucleotides: TGTGCCAGCAGCCGCGGACAGGGGCACTACGAGCAGTACTTC. The chain uses TRBV11-3 and TRBJ2-7; 9 positions agree with TRBD1. V dropped 5 bases and J dropped 3; count of bases not matched to a gene: 5. This CDR3 region has 14 residues. Looked up from germline, CDR1 is SGHNT and CDR2 is YENEEA.

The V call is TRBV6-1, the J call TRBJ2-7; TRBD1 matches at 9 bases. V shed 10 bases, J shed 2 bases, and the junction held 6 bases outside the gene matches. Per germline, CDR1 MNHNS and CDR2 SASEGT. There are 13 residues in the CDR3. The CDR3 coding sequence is TGTGCCACGCGGGACAGGGTAGCCTACGAGCAGTACTTC. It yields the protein CATRDRVAYEQYF.

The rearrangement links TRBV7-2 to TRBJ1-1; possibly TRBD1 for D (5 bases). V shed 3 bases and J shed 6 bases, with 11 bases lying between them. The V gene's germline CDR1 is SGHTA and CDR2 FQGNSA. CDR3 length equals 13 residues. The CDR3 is CASSFTGASEAFF. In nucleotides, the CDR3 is TGTGCCAGCAGCTTTACAGGAGCCTCTGAAGCTTTCTTT. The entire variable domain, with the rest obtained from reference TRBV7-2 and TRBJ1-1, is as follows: GAGVSQSPSNKVTEKGKDVELRCDPISGHTALYWYRQSLGQGLEFLIYFQGNSAPDKSGLPSDRFSAERTGGSVSTLTIQRTQQEDSAVYLCASSFTGASEAFFGQGTRLTVV.

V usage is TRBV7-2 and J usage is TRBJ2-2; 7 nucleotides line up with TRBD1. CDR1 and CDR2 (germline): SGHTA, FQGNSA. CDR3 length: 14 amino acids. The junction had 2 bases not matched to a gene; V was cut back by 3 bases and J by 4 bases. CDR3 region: CASSLTGSTGELFF. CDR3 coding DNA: TGTGCCAGCAGCTTGACAGGGAGCACCGGGGAGCTGTTTTTT. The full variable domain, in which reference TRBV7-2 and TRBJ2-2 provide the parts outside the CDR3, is GAGVSQSPSNKVTEKGKDVELRCDPISGHTALYWYRQSLGQGLEFLIYFQGNSAPDKSGLPSDRFSAERTGGSVSTLTIQRTQQEDSAVYLCASSLTGSTGELFFGEGSRLTVL.

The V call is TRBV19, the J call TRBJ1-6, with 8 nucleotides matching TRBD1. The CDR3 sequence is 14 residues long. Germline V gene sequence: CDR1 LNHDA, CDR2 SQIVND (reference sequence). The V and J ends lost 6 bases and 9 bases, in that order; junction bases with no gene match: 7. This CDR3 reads CASSRGQDLSPLHF. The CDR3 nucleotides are TGTGCCAGTAGCAGGGGACAGGACCTTTCACCCCTCCACTTT.

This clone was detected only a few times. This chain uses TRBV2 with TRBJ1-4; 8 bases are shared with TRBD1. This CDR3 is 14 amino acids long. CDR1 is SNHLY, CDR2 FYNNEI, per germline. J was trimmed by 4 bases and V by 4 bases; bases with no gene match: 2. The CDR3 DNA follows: TGTGCCAGCAGTGGACAGGGGCATAATGAAAAACTGTTTTTT. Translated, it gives CASSGQGHNEKLFF.

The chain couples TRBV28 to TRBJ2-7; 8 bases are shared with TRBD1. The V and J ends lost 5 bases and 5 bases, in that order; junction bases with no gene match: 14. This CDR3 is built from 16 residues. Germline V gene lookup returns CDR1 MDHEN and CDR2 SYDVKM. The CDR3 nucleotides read TGTGCCAGCAGTGCGCCCCGGGACAGGAGGATCCACGAGCAGTACTTC. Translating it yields CASSAPRDRRIHEQYF.

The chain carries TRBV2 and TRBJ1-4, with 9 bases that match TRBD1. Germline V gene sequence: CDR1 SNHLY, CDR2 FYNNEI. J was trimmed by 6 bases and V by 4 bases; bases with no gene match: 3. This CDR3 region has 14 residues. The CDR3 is CASSGTGAYEKLFF. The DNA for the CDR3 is TGTGCCAGCAGTGGGACAGGGGCATATGAAAAACTGTTTTTT.

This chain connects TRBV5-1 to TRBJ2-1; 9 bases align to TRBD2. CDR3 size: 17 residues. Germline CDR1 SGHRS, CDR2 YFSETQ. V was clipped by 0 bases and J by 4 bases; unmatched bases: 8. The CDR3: CASSLDAAGGLYNEQFF. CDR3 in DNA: TGCGCCAGCAGCTTGGACGCAGCGGGGGGATTGTACAATGAGCAGTTCTTC.

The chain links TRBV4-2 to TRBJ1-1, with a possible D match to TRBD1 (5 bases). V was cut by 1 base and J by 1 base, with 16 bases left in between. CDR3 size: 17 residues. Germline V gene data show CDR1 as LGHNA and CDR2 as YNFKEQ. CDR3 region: CASSQGLQVPQNTEAFF. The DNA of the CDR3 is TGTGCCAGCAGCCAAGGCTTACAGGTGCCCCAGAACACTGAAGCTTTCTTT.

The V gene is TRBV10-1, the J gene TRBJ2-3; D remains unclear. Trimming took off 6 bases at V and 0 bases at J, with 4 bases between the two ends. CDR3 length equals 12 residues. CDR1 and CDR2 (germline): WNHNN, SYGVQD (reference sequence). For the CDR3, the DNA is TGCGCCAGCAGCTATAGCACAGATACGCAGTATTTT. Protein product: CASSYSTDTQYF.

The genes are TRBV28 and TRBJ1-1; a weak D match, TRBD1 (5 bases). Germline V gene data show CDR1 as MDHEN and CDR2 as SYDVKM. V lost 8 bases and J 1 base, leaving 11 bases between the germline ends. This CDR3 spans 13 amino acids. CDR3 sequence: CASGERGNTEAFF. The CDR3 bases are TGTGCCAGCGGGGAAAGGGGGAACACTGAAGCTTTCTTT.

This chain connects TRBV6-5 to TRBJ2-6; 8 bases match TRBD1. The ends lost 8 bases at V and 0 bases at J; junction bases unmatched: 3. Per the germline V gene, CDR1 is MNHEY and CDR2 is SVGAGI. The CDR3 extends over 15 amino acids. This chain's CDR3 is CASRQGSSGANVLTF. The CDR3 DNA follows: TGTGCCAGCCGACAGGGGAGCTCTGGGGCCAACGTCCTGACTTTC.

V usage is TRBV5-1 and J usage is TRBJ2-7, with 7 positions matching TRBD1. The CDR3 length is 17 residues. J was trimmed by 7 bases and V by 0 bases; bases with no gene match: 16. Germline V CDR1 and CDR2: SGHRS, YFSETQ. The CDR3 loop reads CASSLAASTGAPGEQYF. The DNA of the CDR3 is TGCGCCAGCAGCTTGGCGGCTTCCACAGGGGCGCCCGGGGAGCAGTACTTC.

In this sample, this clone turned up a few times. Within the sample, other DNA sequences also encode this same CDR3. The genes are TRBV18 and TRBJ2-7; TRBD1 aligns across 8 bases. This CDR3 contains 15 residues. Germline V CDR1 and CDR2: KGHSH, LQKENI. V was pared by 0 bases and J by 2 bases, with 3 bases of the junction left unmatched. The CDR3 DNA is TGTGCCAGCTCACCACCGGGACAGGCGACCTACGAGCAGTACTTC. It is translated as CASSPPGQATYEQYF. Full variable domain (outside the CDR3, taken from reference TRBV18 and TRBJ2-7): NAGVMQNPRHLVRRRGQEARLRCSPMKGHSHVYWYRQLPEEGLKFMVYLQKENIIDESGMPKERFSAEFPKEGPSILRIQQVVRGDSAAYFCASSPPGQATYEQYFGPGTRLTVT.